The present entry profiles one T cell receptor beta chain with its context. V lost 5 bases to trimming and J lost 5 bases; unmatched junction nucleotides: 9. CDR1 is LGHNA and CDR2 is YSLEER in the germline V gene. CDR3 size: 16 residues. The authors' processing: Nucleated cell number was recorded as an estimate derived from reference gene primer amplification. Produced via immunoSEQ multiplex PCR; TCRdb's table is partial and in-frame only. That table gives V, J and clone size, and the DNA gave D and trimming. The table shows around 140,000 clones, with approximately 90% occurring only once. These data originate in a study of blood T cell repertoires in COVID-19.

V and J are TRBV4-3 and TRBJ2-3; 11 bases fit TRBD2. The TCR comes from a woman aged 45-65 years with active or convalescent COVID-19. Sequencing was carried out using peripheral blood. The CDR3 spells CASSSTTSGKRDTQYF. The DNA of the CDR3 is TGCGCCAGCAGCTCAACGACTAGCGGGAAGAGAGATACGCAGTATTTT.